This is a list of T cell receptor beta chains from one sample in a study of cytomegalovirus exposure and HLA in healthy donors. Clones were read by immunoSEQ multiplex PCR, and TCRdb kept only the in-frame ones, dropping some. The repertoire has tens of thousands of clones, more than 80% of them found once; the top ten carry around 7%. The sequenced material came from PBMCs. Receptors originate from a human donor in good health. Each CDR3 is given with its conserved first and last residue. A D gene is named only where the DNA matches it firmly. Clone size appears in some rows only: once, few, many, or a class for an expanded clone.

D	V	size	length	J	CDR3	DNA
NA	TRBV6-6	once	12	TRBJ2-7	CASSDRDYEQYF	TGTGCCAGCAGTGACCGGGACTACGAGCAGTACTTC
NA	TRBV5-1	NA	16	TRBJ2-3	CASSPELGAALNTQYF	TGCGCCAGCAGCCCCGAACTGGGGGCGGCCTTGAATACGCAGTATTTT
NA	TRBV4-1	few	16	TRBJ2-2	CASSQAGVLYTGELFF	TGCGCCAGCAGCCAAGCCGGGGTTCTATACACCGGGGAGCTGTTTTTT
NA	TRBV30	NA	12	TRBJ2-3	CAWSASTDTQYF	TGTGCCTGGAGTGCAAGCACAGATACGCAGTATTTT
NA	TRBV27	NA	15	TRBJ2-3	CASSLSPAGLDTQYF	TGTGCCAGCAGTTTATCCCCGGCAGGGCTGGATACGCAGTATTTT
TRBD2	TRBV19	NA	13	TRBJ2-3	CASKQRGTDTQYF	TGTGCCAGTAAACAGCGGGGGACAGATACGCAGTATTTT
NA	TRBV11-2	NA	13	TRBJ1-2	CASSPLGPYGYTF	TGTGCCAGCAGCCCCCTGGGGCCCTATGGCTACACCTTC
NA	TRBV19	few	13	TRBJ2-7	CASSSRLIGEQYF	TGTGCCAGTAGCTCCAGGTTGATTGGCGAGCAGTACTTC
NA	TRBV18	NA	14	TRBJ2-5	CASSPPTLGETQYF	TGTGCCAGCTCACCACCCACACTCGGGGAGACCCAGTACTTC
TRBD2	TRBV5-6	NA	15	TRBJ2-1	CASSLRLAGYNEQFF	TGTGCCAGCAGCTTACGTCTAGCGGGTTACAATGAGCAGTTCTTC
NA	TRBV7-3	NA	13	TRBJ2-7	CASSSSGAYEQYF	TGTGCCAGCAGCTCCTCCGGGGCCTACGAGCAGTACTTC
NA	TRBV9	once	14	TRBJ1-2	CASSVSPENYGYTF	TGTGCCAGCAGCGTATCGCCAGAAAACTATGGCTACACCTTC
NA	TRBV9	NA	15	TRBJ1-1	CASSDPGWGNTEAFF	TGTGCCAGCAGCGACCCGGGGTGGGGAAACACTGAAGCTTTCTTT
TRBD1	TRBV19	NA	14	TRBJ1-4	CASRPRDREEKLFF	TGTGCCAGTAGACCCCGGGACAGGGAAGAAAAACTGTTTTTT
TRBD1	TRBV27	few	13	TRBJ2-7	CASSTGDSYEQYF	TGTGCCAGCAGTACAGGGGACTCCTACGAGCAGTACTTC
TRBD1	TRBV2	NA	14	TRBJ2-7	CASQQGQGPYEQYF	TGTGCCAGCCAACAGGGGCAGGGCCCCTACGAGCAGTACTTC
TRBD2	TRBV5-1	NA	20	TRBJ2-2	CASRYRGIGTSGANTGELFF	TGCGCCAGCAGGTACAGGGGAATCGGGACTAGCGGGGCGAACACCGGGGAGCTGTTTTTT
NA	TRBV7-6	NA	17	TRBJ2-1	CASSSLTPGRTNNEQFF	TGTGCCAGCAGCTCACTCACCCCGGGACGGACTAACAATGAGCAGTTCTTC
NA	TRBV5-6	NA	11	TRBJ2-5	CASSVEETQYF	TGTGCCAGCAGCGTCGAGGAGACCCAGTACTTC
TRBD2	TRBV7-3	NA	16	TRBJ2-3	CASSLNGAGGPDTQYF	TGTGCCAGCAGCTTAAACGGGGCGGGGGGGCCTGATACGCAGTATTTT
NA	TRBV28	NA	12	TRBJ1-1	CASSLQLTEAFF	TGTGCCAGCAGCCTACAGTTAACTGAAGCTTTCTTT
TRBD1	TRBV29-1	once	13	TRBJ1-1	CSVQTGVNTEAFF	TGCAGCGTCCAGACAGGGGTGAACACTGAAGCTTTCTTT
NA	TRBV29-1	NA	16	TRBJ2-5	CSVQGGRARIMETQYF	TGCAGCGTCCAGGGGGGCAGGGCCCGAATCATGGAGACCCAGTACTTC
TRBD1	TRBV5-1	NA	15	TRBJ1-1	CASSSTGTGNTEAFF	TGCGCCAGCAGCTCCACCGGGACAGGGAACACTGAAGCTTTCTTT
NA	TRBV4-3	NA	14	TRBJ1-6	CASSRPGNNSPLHF	TGCGCCAGCAGCCGTCCGGGTAACAATTCACCCCTCCACTTT
NA	TRBV14	few	16	TRBJ2-1	CASNDPAQGRIDEQFF	TGTGCCAGCAATGACCCAGCACAGGGACGGATCGATGAGCAGTTCTTC
NA	TRBV11-3	NA	14	TRBJ2-7	CASSLVPRWPEQYF	TGTGCCAGCAGCTTAGTACCTCGATGGCCCGAGCAGTACTTC
NA	TRBV10-3	NA	16	TRBJ2-6	CAIRDNKNSGANVLTF	TGTGCCATCAGGGACAATAAAAACTCTGGGGCCAACGTCCTGACTTTC
NA	TRBV29-1	NA	13	TRBJ1-2	CSAQGGANYGYTF	TGCAGCGCCCAGGGAGGGGCTAACTATGGCTACACCTTC
TRBD1	TRBV27	once	16	TRBJ2-5	CASSLSLDRGRETQYF	TGTGCCAGCAGTTTATCCTTGGACAGGGGGAGGGAGACCCAGTACTTC
TRBD2	TRBV5-1	NA	17	TRBJ2-7	CASSLTAGAGDLYEQYF	TGCGCCAGCAGCTTAACGGCTGGGGCGGGGGACCTCTACGAGCAGTACTTC
TRBD2	TRBV7-2	NA	15	TRBJ2-2	CASSPSSGGPGELFF	TGTGCCAGCAGCCCGTCTAGCGGGGGGCCCGGGGAGCTGTTTTTT
TRBD1	TRBV19	NA	14	TRBJ1-5	CASEDRASNQPQHF	TGTGCCAGTGAAGACAGGGCAAGCAATCAGCCCCAGCATTTT
TRBD2	TRBV7-2	NA	15	TRBJ2-2	CASSLAGGYTGELFF	TGTGCCAGCAGCTTAGCGGGGGGGTACACCGGGGAGCTGTTTTTT
TRBD1	TRBV5-4	NA	15	TRBJ1-6	CASSPGQGGNSPLHF	TGTGCCAGCAGCCCAGGACAGGGCGGTAATTCACCCCTCCACTTT
TRBD2	TRBV6-6	NA	15	TRBJ2-7	CASKSLGGTSYEQYF	TGTGCCAGCAAGAGCCTCGGGGGGACCTCCTACGAGCAGTACTTC
NA	TRBV7-9	NA	16	TRBJ2-1	CASSLGAGNSYNEQFF	TGTGCCAGCAGCTTAGGGGCGGGGAACTCCTACAATGAGCAGTTCTTC
NA	TRBV5-4	NA	16	TRBJ2-3	CASSLDGRGSTDTQYF	TGTGCCAGCAGCTTGGACGGCAGGGGAAGCACAGATACGCAGTATTTT
NA	TRBV13	NA	14	TRBJ1-2	CASSLAGGRPGYPF	TGTGCCAGCAGCTTAGCGGGGGGCCGACCGGGCTACCCCTTC
TRBD2	TRBV5-4	NA	16	TRBJ2-1	CASSSPDGLAGGEQFF	TGTGCCAGCAGCTCGCCCGATGGACTAGCGGGGGGCGAGCAGTTCTTC
NA	TRBV5-6	NA	13	TRBJ1-1	CASSLNLNTEAFF	TGTGCCAGCAGCCTAAATTTAAACACTGAAGCTTTCTTT
NA	TRBV30	NA	13	TRBJ1-1	CAWSETTNTEAFF	TGTGCCTGGAGTGAGACAACGAACACTGAAGCTTTCTTT